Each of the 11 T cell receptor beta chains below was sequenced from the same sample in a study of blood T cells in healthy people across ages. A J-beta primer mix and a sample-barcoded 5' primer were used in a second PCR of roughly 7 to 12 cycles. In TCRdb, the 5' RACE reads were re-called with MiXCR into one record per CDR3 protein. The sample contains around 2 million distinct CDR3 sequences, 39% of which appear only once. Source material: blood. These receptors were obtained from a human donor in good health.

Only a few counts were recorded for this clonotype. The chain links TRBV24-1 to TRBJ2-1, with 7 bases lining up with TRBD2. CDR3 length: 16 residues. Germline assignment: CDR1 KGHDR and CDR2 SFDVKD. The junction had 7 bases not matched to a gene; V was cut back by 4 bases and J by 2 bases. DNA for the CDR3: TGTGCCACCAGTGACCCAGGGACTAACCCCTACAATGAGCAGTTCTTC. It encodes CATSDPGTNPYNEQFF.

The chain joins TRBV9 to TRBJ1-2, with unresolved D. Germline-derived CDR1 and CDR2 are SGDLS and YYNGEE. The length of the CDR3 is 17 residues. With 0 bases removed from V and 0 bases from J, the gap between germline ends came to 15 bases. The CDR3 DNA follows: TGTGCCAGCAGCGTAGGCGGCATCCTGAGATCTAACTATGGCTACACCTTC. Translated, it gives CASSVGGILRSNYGYTF.

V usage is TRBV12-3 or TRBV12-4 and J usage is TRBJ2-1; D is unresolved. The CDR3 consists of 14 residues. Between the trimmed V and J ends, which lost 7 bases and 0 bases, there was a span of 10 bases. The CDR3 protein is CASTHINSYNEQFF. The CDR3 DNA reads TGTGCCAGCACCCACATAAACTCCTACAATGAGCAGTTCTTC.

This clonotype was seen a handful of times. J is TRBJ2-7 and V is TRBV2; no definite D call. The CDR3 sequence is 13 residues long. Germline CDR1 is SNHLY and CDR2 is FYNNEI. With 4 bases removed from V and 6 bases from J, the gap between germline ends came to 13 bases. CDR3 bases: TGTGCCAGCAGTGGAGGCCAGTTTCTCGAGCAGTACTTC. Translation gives CASSGGQFLEQYF. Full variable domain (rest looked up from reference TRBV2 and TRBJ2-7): EPEVTQTPSHQVTQMGQEVILRCVPISNHLYFYWYRQILGQKVEFLVSFYNNEISEKSEIFDDQFSVERPDGSNFTLKIRSTKLEDSAMYFCASSGGQFLEQYFGPGTRLTVT.

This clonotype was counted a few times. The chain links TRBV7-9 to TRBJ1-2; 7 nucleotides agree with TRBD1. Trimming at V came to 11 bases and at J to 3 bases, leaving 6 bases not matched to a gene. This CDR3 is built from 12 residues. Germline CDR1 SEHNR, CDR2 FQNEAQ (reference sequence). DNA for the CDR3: TGTGCCGACCAAACAGGGGACTATGGCTACACCTTC. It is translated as CADQTGDYGYTF.

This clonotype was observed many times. For the CDR3, the DNA is TGCAGCGTAGGCTACAGGGGCTACGAGCAGTACTTC. Residues: CSVGYRGYEQYF. This sequence joins TRBV29-1 and TRBJ2-7; 7 positions agree with TRBD1. Germline CDR1 SQVTM, CDR2 ANQGSEA. The V segment lost 6 bases and the J segment 3 bases; nucleotides outside the gene matches: 5. CDR3 length: 12 amino acids.

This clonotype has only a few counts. The CDR3 sequence: CASSELDGTGYTF. In nucleotides, the CDR3 is TGTGCCAGCAGTGAGTTAGATGGTACAGGCTACACCTTC. The chain employs TRBV25-1 and TRBJ1-2, with D unresolved. In germline, CDR1 is MGHDK, CDR2 SYGVNS. The CDR3 has 13 residues. Trimming cost V 3 bases and J 8 bases, with 13 bases left between them.

CDR3 nucleotide sequence: TGCGCCAGCAGCCACCTAGCGTCACAATACAATGAGCAGTTCTTC. Translation: CASSHLASQYNEQFF. The chain has TRBV4-3 and TRBJ2-1, with a weak D call TRBD2 (6 bases). The germline V and J ends were trimmed by 3 bases and 4 bases, with 13 bases remaining between them. The germline V gene encodes CDR1 LGHNA and CDR2 YSLEER. This CDR3 has 15 residues.

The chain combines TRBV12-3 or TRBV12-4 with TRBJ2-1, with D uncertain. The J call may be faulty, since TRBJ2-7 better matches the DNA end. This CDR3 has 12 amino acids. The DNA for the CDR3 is TGTGCCAGCAGCATTTCATCTCTTGTGCAGTACTTC. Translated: CASSISSLVQYF.

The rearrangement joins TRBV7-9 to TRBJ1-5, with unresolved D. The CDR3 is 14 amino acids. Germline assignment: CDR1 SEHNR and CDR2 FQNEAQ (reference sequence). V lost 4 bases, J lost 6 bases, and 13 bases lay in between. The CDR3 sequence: CASSSTRGIQPQHF. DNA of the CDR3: TGTGCCAGCAGCTCCACAAGAGGGATTCAGCCCCAGCATTTT.

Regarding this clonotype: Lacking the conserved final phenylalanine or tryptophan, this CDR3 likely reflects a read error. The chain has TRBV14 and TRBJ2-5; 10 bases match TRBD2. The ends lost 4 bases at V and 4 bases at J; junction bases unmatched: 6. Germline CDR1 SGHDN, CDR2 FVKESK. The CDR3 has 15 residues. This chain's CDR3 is CASSPFASGGETQYS. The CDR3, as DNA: TGTGCCAGCAGCCCGTTCGCTAGCGGGGGAGAGACCCAGTACTCC.